In this sample, the clone carrying this T cell receptor beta chain turned up a few times. Its antigen is as yet unknown. TCRdb's table, derived via immunoSEQ multiplex PCR, lists solely in-frame clones and lacks some. Of 100,000 to 110,000 clones listed, more than 85% are singletons. This specimen comes from a study of graft-versus-host responses after intestinal transplantation. Across the whole study: Anti-thymocyte globulin induction, then tacrolimus and steroids for about three years, went to all recipients.

The study, taken as a whole, reports: Ileal or blood samples showed some GvH clones first, and such clones were also found in recipient marrow.

The TCR comes from a human donor who was the organ donor for an intestinal transplant. This material consisted of unstimulated CD4+ T cells sorted from spleen or lymph node cells, taken before transplant.

The CDR3 is CASSSDYTGELFF. DNA for the CDR3: TGTGCCAGCAGCTCCGATTACACCGGGGAGCTGTTTTTT. This chain joins TRBV7-3 and TRBJ2-2; D unresolved. Per the germline V gene, CDR1 is SGHTA and CDR2 is FQGTGA. The V end was cut by 4 bases, the J end by 3 bases, with 6 bases between. This CDR3 is built from 13 residues. Supplemented by reference TRBV7-3 and TRBJ2-2, the full variable domain reads GAGVSQTPSNKVTEKGKYVELRCDPISGHTALYWYRQSLGQGPEFLIYFQGTGAADDSGLPNDRFFAVRPEGSVSTLKIQRTERGDSAVYLCASSSDYTGELFFGEGSRLTVL.